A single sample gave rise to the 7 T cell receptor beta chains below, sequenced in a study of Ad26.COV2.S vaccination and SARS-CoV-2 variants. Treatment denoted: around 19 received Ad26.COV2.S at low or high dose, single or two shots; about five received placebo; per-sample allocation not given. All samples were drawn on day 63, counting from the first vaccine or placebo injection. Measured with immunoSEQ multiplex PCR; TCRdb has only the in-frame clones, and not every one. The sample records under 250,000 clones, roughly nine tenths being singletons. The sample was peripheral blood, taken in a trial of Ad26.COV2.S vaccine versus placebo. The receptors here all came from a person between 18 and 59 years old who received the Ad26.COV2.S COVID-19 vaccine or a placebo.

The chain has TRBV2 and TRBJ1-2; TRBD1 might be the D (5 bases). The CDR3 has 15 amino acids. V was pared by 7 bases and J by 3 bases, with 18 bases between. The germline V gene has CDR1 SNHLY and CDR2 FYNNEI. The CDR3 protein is CASIPTGGTDYGYTF. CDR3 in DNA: TGTGCCAGCATCCCCACGGGGGGTACGGACTATGGCTACACCTTC. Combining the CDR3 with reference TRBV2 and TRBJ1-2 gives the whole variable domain EPEVTQTPSHQVTQMGQEVILRCVPISNHLYFYWYRQILGQKVEFLVSFYNNEISEKSEIFDDQFSVERPDGSNFTLKIRSTKLEDSAMYFCASIPTGGTDYGYTFGSGTRLTVV.

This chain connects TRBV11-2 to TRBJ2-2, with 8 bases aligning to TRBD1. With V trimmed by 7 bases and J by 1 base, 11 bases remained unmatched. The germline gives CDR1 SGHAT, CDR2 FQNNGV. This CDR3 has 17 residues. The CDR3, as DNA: TGTGCCAGCAACACCAGATCCGGGACAGGGAACACCGGGGAGCTGTTTTTT. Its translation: CASNTRSGTGNTGELFF.

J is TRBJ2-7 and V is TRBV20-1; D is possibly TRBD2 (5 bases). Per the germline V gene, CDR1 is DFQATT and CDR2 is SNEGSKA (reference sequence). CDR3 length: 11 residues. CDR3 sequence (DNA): TGCAGTCCTAGGACTCACTACGAGCAGTACGTC. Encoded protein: CSPRTHYEQYV.

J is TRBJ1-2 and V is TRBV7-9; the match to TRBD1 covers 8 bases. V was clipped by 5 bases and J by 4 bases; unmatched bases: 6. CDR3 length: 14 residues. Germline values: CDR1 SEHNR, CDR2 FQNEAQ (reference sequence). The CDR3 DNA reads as TGTGCCAGCAGCCCCGGACAGGGACTCTATGGCTACACCTTC. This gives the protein CASSPGQGLYGYTF.

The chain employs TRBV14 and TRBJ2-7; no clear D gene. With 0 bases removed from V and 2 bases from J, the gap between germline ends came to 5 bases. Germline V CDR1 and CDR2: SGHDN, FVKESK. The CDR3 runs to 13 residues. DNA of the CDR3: TGTGCCAGCAGCCAAGATCTGCCCTACGAGCAGTACTTC. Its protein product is CASSQDLPYEQYF.

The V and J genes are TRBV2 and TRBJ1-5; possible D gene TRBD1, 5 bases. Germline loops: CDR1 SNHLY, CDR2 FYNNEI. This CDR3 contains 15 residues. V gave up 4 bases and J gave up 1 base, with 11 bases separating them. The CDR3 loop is CASSVRQQSNQPQHF. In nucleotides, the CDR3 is TGTGCCAGCAGTGTACGACAGCAAAGCAATCAGCCCCAGCATTTT.

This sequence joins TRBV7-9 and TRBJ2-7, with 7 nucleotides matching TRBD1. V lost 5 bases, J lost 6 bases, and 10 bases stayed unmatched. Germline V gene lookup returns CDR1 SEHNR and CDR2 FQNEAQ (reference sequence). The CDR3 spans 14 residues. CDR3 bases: TGTGCCAGCAGCCAACCTACCTCAGGGGGCGAGCAGTACTTC. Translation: CASSQPTSGGEQYF.